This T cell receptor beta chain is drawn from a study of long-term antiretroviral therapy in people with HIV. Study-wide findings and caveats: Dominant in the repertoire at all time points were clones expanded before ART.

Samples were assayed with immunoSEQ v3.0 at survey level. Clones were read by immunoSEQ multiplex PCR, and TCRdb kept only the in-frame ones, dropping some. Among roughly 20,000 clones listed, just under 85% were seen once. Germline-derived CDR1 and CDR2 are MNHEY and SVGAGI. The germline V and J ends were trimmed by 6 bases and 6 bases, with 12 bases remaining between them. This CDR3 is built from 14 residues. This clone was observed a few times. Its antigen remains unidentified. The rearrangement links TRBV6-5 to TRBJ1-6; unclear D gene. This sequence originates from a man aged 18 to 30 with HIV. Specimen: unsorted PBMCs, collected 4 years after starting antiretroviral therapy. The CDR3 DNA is TGTGCCAGCAGGCCCGACGGAAGTAATTCACCCCTCCACTTT. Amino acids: CASRPDGSNSPLHF.